The 29 T cell receptor beta chains reported below all come from one sample, sequenced in a study of T-cell reconstitution after alpha-beta-depleted transplantation in children. Unique molecular identifiers were used in preparing the TCRbeta library. TCRdb fed the PCR reads into MiXCR, producing one record per CDR3 protein. The sample has about 580,000 distinct CDR3 sequences; more than 20% are singletons. Sequenced here: PBMCs, mostly from graft donor cells, sampled 360 days after TCRalphabeta/CD19-depleted stem cell transplant. The receptors were gathered from a boy in the first two years of life who had a stem cell transplant for acute myeloid leukemia, so the T cells may come from the graft donor.

This clonotype appeared once. This chain joins TRBV9 and TRBJ1-1, with a weak D call TRBD1 (6 bases). The CDR3 is made up of 15 amino acids. Looked up from germline, CDR1 is SGDLS and CDR2 is YYNGEE. Trimming left V 0 bases short and J 0 bases short, with 9 bases between. DNA of the CDR3: TGTGCCAGCAGCGTAGGGCAGGGGATGAACACTGAAGCTTTCTTT. This sequence encodes CASSVGQGMNTEAFF.

This clonotype was seen a few times. The CDR3: CSGRTAGRNTIYF. The DNA of the CDR3 is TGCAGCGGCCGGACGGCGGGTAGAAACACCATATATTTT. The chain recombines TRBV29-1 with TRBJ1-3; D not certain. The germline CDR1 and CDR2 sequences are SQVTM and ANQGSEA. CDR3 size: 13 residues. V was trimmed by 7 bases and J by 5 bases, leaving 15 bases between them.

This clonotype has ten or more counts. The chain recombines TRBV10-3 with TRBJ2-1; D not certain. The germline V gene encodes CDR1 ENHRY and CDR2 SYGVKD. The CDR3 extends over 14 amino acids. V lost 0 bases, J lost 2 bases, and 5 bases lay in between. CDR3 sequence reads: CAISESQAYNEQFF. The CDR3 DNA reads as TGTGCCATCAGTGAGTCTCAGGCCTACAATGAGCAGTTCTTC.

The chain employs TRBV27 and TRBJ2-6, with D possibly matching TRBD1 (6 bases). CDR3 size: 16 residues. CDR1 is MNHEY and CDR2 is SMNVEV in the germline V gene (reference sequence). V gave up 6 bases and J gave up 0 bases, with 12 bases separating them. CDR3 in DNA: TGTGCCAGCAGCACTACAGGGCTCTCTGGGGCCAACGTCCTGACTTTC. Protein product: CASSTTGLSGANVLTF.

This clonotype has ten or more counts. The chain combines TRBV27 with TRBJ2-1; 9 nucleotides line up with TRBD1. This CDR3 spans 14 amino acids. V gave up 3 bases and J gave up 5 bases; unmatched junction bases: 2. Germline CDR1 reads MNHEY; CDR2 reads SMNVEV (reference sequence). The chain's CDR3 is CASSFRDRDNEQFF. The CDR3 DNA reads TGTGCCAGCAGTTTCCGGGACAGGGACAATGAGCAGTTCTTC.

The chain recombines TRBV5-1 with TRBJ1-2; D remains unclear. V gave up 0 bases and J gave up 2 bases, with 8 bases separating them. CDR1 SGHRS and CDR2 YFSETQ come from the germline V gene. The CDR3 contains 14 residues. The CDR3 DNA is TGCGCCAGCAGCTTGGATTCCCTAAACTATGGCTACACCTTC. Its translation: CASSLDSLNYGYTF. Based on the CDR3 plus reference TRBV5-1 and TRBJ1-2, the full variable domain is KAGVTQTPRYLIKTRGQQVTLSCSPISGHRSVSWYQQTPGQGLQFLFEYFSETQRNKGNFPGRFSGRQFSNSRSEMNVSTLELGDSALYLCASSLDSLNYGYTFGSGTRLTVV.

This clonotype was counted ten times or more. This chain uses TRBV7-2 with TRBJ2-7; either TRBD1 or TRBD2 may supply D (5 bases each). This CDR3 comprises 15 residues. CDR1 is SGHTA, CDR2 FQGNSA, per germline. The V end was cut by 4 bases, the J end by 2 bases, with 15 bases between. The CDR3 here is CASSSTRMGAYEQYF. CDR3 in DNA: TGTGCCAGCAGCTCGACCCGGATGGGGGCCTACGAGCAGTACTTC.

This clonotype came up a few times. CDR3 bases: TGTGCCAGCAGTTACTCGTCGCAGGGAAGCGGTGAAAAACTGTTTTTT. This encodes CASSYSSQGSGEKLFF. V usage is TRBV6-2 or TRBV6-3 and J usage is TRBJ1-4; tentative D call: TRBD1 (5 bases). CDR1 is MNHEY, CDR2 SVGEGT, per germline. The CDR3 consists of 16 residues. V shed 0 bases and J shed 7 bases, with 15 bases lying between them.

The gene calls are TRBV5-5 and TRBJ2-3; 11 nucleotides align to TRBD2. The germline gives CDR1 SGHKS, CDR2 YYEKEE (reference sequence). This CDR3 has 17 amino acids. With 0 bases clipped from V and 0 bases from J, the junction kept 3 bases outside the gene matches. CDR3 nucleotide sequence: TGTGCCAGCAGCTTGGCCATAGCGGGGGGGAGCACAGATACGCAGTATTTT. Translating gives CASSLAIAGGSTDTQYF. Full variable domain (outside the CDR3, taken from reference TRBV5-5 and TRBJ2-3): DAGVTQSPTHLIKTRGQQVTLRCSPISGHKSVSWYQQVLGQGPQFIFQYYEKEERGRGNFPDRFSARQFPNYSSELNVNALLLGDSALYLCASSLAIAGGSTDTQYFGPGTRLTVL.

This clonotype was observed at least ten times. The chain has TRBV11-2 and TRBJ2-2; D may be TRBD1 (6 bases). The germline V and J ends were trimmed by 6 bases and 6 bases, with 14 bases remaining between them. The V gene's germline CDR1 is SGHAT and CDR2 FQNNGV. The CDR3 covers 14 residues. The chain's CDR3 is CASSNLKGAGELFF. CDR3 DNA sequence: TGTGCCAGCAGTAACCTAAAGGGGGCCGGGGAGCTGTTTTTT.

The chain uses TRBV25-1 and TRBJ2-7; TRBD2 matches 8 bases. The CDR3 totals 14 residues. Trimming removed 5 bases from V and 1 base from J; junction bases left unmatched: 4. Germline CDR1 and CDR2: MGHDK and SYGVNS. Here the CDR3 DNA reads TGTGCCAGCAGTTACGAGCGGGGGTCCTACGAGCAGTACTTC. It is translated as CASSYERGSYEQYF.

Only a few counts were recorded for this clonotype. The chain is built from TRBV4-3 and TRBJ2-1, with D perhaps TRBD2 (6 bases). Trimming took off 2 bases at V and 7 bases at J, with 9 bases between the two ends. The CDR3 length is 13 residues. Germline assignment: CDR1 LGHNA and CDR2 YSLEER. The CDR3: CASSQRLVNEQFF. CDR3 in DNA: TGCGCCAGCAGCCAACGACTAGTAAATGAGCAGTTCTTC.

This clonotype has a handful of counts. The chain recombines TRBV9 with TRBJ2-2; D possibly corresponds to TRBD1 (6 bases). This CDR3 comprises 15 residues. The germline V gene encodes CDR1 SGDLS and CDR2 YYNGEE. Trimming removed 4 bases at V and 5 bases at J, with 15 bases between. CDR3 in amino acids: CASSRRGTQTGELFF. The CDR3 DNA is TGTGCCAGCAGCCGCAGAGGGACACAGACCGGGGAGCTGTTTTTT.

CDR3 region: CASSLTSGGPVETQYF. The CDR3 coding sequence is TGTGCCAGCAGTTTGACTAGCGGGGGCCCGGTAGAGACCCAGTACTTC. V usage is TRBV12-3 or TRBV12-4 and J usage is TRBJ2-5, with 12 bases aligning to TRBD2. The J segment lost 4 bases and the V segment lost 3 bases, leaving 6 bases of the junction unmatched. The CDR3 has 16 amino acids.

Notes on this clonotype: A much bigger clone sits one base away, suggesting this may be a read error. The genes are TRBV3-1 and TRBJ2-1; 9 bases match TRBD1. CDR1 is LGHDT and CDR2 is YNNKEL in the germline V gene (reference sequence). The CDR3 spans 15 residues. V dropped 4 bases and J dropped 5; count of bases not matched to a gene: 6. For the CDR3, the DNA is TGTGCCAGCAGCCCCCGGGACAGGGCCAACAATGAGCAGTTCTTC. Protein: CASSPRDRANNEQFF.

This clonotype was counted between two and nine times. This chain joins TRBV20-1 and TRBJ2-6; maybe TRBD1 (6 bases). Germline values: CDR1 DFQATT, CDR2 SNEGSKA (reference sequence). With 0 bases removed from V and 4 bases from J, the gap between germline ends came to 13 bases. The CDR3 has 16 residues. The CDR3 nucleotides are TGCAGTGCTAGAGAAGACAGGCCCTCGGGGGCCAACGTCCTGACTTTC. It translates to CSAREDRPSGANVLTF.

This clonotype appeared a few times. The chain is built from TRBV12-3 or TRBV12-4 and TRBJ2-3, with 9 bases lining up with TRBD2. The CDR3 is made up of 15 amino acids. The V gene end was trimmed by 3 bases and the J gene end by 4 bases; junction bases not matched to a gene: 5. DNA for the CDR3: TGTGCCAGCAGTTTGGCGGGGGGGGGCCCAGATACGCAGTATTTT. Its translation is CASSLAGGGPDTQYF.

This clonotype has just a few counts. The V call is TRBV7-9, the J call TRBJ2-4; D is possibly TRBD1 or TRBD2 (6 bases each). Germline loops: CDR1 SEHNR, CDR2 FQNEAQ (reference sequence). The CDR3 totals 13 residues. DNA for the CDR3: TGTTCTGGGGGGCCGCTAGCCAAAAACATTCAGTACTTC. Translated, it gives CSGGPLAKNIQYF.

The DNA of the CDR3 is TGCAGTGCTAGAGATTTGGGGCGTCCCCAGCCCCAGCATTTT. This gives the protein CSARDLGRPQPQHF. The chain carries TRBV20-1 and TRBJ1-5, with D perhaps matching TRBD1 (5 bases). The V and J ends lost 0 bases and 7 bases respectively, with 13 bases between them. This CDR3 is built from 14 residues. Germline CDR1 is DFQATT and CDR2 is SNEGSKA (reference sequence).

This clonotype came up many times. This chain links TRBV7-9 with TRBJ2-7; D not resolved. Trimming removed 4 bases from V and 7 bases from J, with 11 bases in between. The CDR3 sequence is 12 residues long. Germline V gene sequence: CDR1 SEHNR, CDR2 FQNEAQ (reference sequence). CDR3 amino acids: CASSSGREEQYV. The CDR3 DNA follows: TGTGCCAGCAGCTCGGGCCGAGAAGAGCAGTACGTC.

The CDR3 region has the DNA TGTGCCAGCAGTTACGGCCGACAGGACAATCAGCCCCAGCATTTT. Its translation: CASSYGRQDNQPQHF. The rearrangement uses TRBV6-5 and TRBJ1-5; D is possibly TRBD1 (6 bases). The CDR3 has 15 residues. V lost 2 bases to trimming and J lost 3 bases, with 11 bases between them. CDR1 and CDR2 (germline): MNHEY, SVGAGI.

This clonotype appeared a few times. The chain recombines TRBV20-1 with TRBJ1-6; 9 bases line up with TRBD1. The CDR3 totals 18 residues. Trimming cost V 7 bases and J 0 bases; bases outside gene matches: 13. Germline V gene sequence: CDR1 DFQATT, CDR2 SNEGSKA (reference sequence). The CDR3 coding sequence is TGCAGTGTCAGATGGACAGGGGCAAAGAGCTCCTATAATTCACCCCTCCACTTT. Encoded protein: CSVRWTGAKSSYNSPLHF.

This clonotype was observed a handful of times. V usage is TRBV7-8 and J usage is TRBJ1-4; D is unresolved. The CDR3 runs 15 residues. Germline assignment: CDR1 SGHVS and CDR2 FQNEAQ. Trimming shortened V by 4 bases and J by 2 bases, and 11 bases separated the two germline ends. DNA of the CDR3: TGTGCCAGCAGCTCTGTCTACGACACTAATGAAAAACTGTTTTTT. Residues: CASSSVYDTNEKLFF. The full variable domain, with the rest looked up from reference TRBV7-8 and TRBJ1-4, is GAGVSQSPRYKVAKRGQDVALRCDPISGHVSLFWYQQALGQGPEFLTYFQNEAQLDKSGLPSDRFFAERPEGSVSTLKIQRTQQEDSAVYLCASSSVYDTNEKLFFGSGTQLSVL.

J is TRBJ2-5 and V is TRBV20-1; D gene unclear. Per the germline V gene, CDR1 is DFQATT and CDR2 is SNEGSKA (reference sequence). There are 13 residues in the CDR3. Trimming took 6 bases from V and 5 from J, leaving 16 bases between them. CDR3 residues: CSAQSWERETQYF. CDR3 nucleotides: TGCAGTGCACAGTCCTGGGAACGGGAGACCCAGTACTTC.

This clonotype was detected many times. The V call is TRBV5-1, the J call TRBJ1-1; D unresolved. The CDR3 totals 13 residues. CDR1 is SGHRS, CDR2 YFSETQ, per germline. The V end lost 0 bases, the J end lost 3 bases, and 6 bases lay between the germline ends. The CDR3 DNA reads as TGCGCCAGCAGCTTGGTGGGTGACACTGAAGCTTTCTTT. Translation: CASSLVGDTEAFF.

The chain links TRBV20-1 to TRBJ2-5; D might be TRBD2 (5 bases). In germline, CDR1 is DFQATT, CDR2 SNEGSKA (reference sequence). The CDR3 has 16 amino acids. Deletions cut 1 base from V and 3 bases from J, with 18 bases between. The CDR3: CSARGFTGGEKETQYF. CDR3 DNA sequence: TGCAGTGCTAGAGGATTCACCGGAGGCGAGAAAGAGACCCAGTACTTC.

The chain is built from TRBV20-1 and TRBJ1-1; tentatively, D is TRBD1 (5 bases). Germline assignment: CDR1 DFQATT and CDR2 SNEGSKA (reference sequence). Trimming pared 3 bases from V and 0 bases from J, leaving 17 bases between. The CDR3 runs 16 residues. CDR3 DNA sequence: TGCAGTGCTAGGAAAGTCGGAGGGGTTTTGAACACTGAAGCTTTCTTT. Translating it yields CSARKVGGVLNTEAFF.

Details on this clonotype: A much larger clone lies a single base off, so this may be a read error. The V gene is TRBV12-3 or TRBV12-4, the J gene TRBJ2-2; no clear D. V lost 2 bases to trimming and J lost 1 base, with 5 bases between them. This CDR3 region has 14 residues. The CDR3 protein is CASSLFRNTGELFF. The CDR3, as DNA: TGTGCCAGCAGTTTATTCAGGAACACCGGGGAGCTGTTTTTT.

The gene calls are TRBV20-1 and TRBJ2-1; no clear D gene. V lost 5 bases and J 5 bases, leaving 16 bases between the germline ends. This CDR3 is 14 amino acids long. The V gene's germline CDR1 is DFQATT and CDR2 SNEGSKA (reference sequence). CDR3 region: CSAVLSTKNNEQFF. The CDR3, as DNA: TGCAGTGCTGTACTAAGTACCAAGAACAATGAGCAGTTCTTC.